This T cell receptor (beta chain) originates from a study of OX40 agonist ivuxolimab in advanced cancers. Study outcomes and limitations: Normalized expansion of T-cell clones was also low for some nonresponders.

The germline gives CDR1 SGHVS, CDR2 FQNEAQ. V was pared by 1 base and J by 4 bases, with 8 bases between. CDR3 length: 14 residues. Comments on this clone: Its antigen is as yet unknown.

Sequenced by immunoSEQ multiplex PCR; TCRdb stores in-frame clones only, minus some. The sample holds about 100,000 clones, about nine tenths seen once. This TCR was recovered from an adult with an advanced solid tumor such as melanoma, head and neck, liver or kidney cancer. Here the sequenced sample was CD4+ or CD8+ T cells sorted from blood, taken in a trial of the OX40 agonist ivuxolimab. The chain uses TRBV7-8 and TRBJ1-5; no reliable D call. The chain's CDR3 is CASSLDSLNQPQHF. CDR3 coding DNA: TGTGCCAGCAGCTTAGACTCACTGAATCAGCCCCAGCATTTT.